This T cell receptor (beta chain) is drawn from a study of cytotoxic CD8 clonotypes in ibrutinib-treated CLL. Frozen PBMC stocks contributed roughly 2.1 micrograms of genomic DNA to the TCR beta libraries. The table came from immunoSEQ multiplex PCR; TCRdb's copy has only in-frame clones and leaves some out. This sample carries 85,000 or so clones, roughly 77% of them seen once, and the ten largest clones take approximately 4.4%. Germline CDR1 is SGHTA and CDR2 is FQGNSA. Trimming took off 6 bases at V and 2 bases at J, with 17 bases between the two ends. This CDR3 region has 15 residues. The V gene is TRBV7-2, the J gene TRBJ2-7, with D tentatively TRBD1 or TRBD2 (5 bases each). Specimen: PBMCs, collected after 12 months of ibrutinib treatment. This clonotype originated in a human donor with chronic lymphocytic leukemia. CDR3 loop: CASSVPGVGAYEQYF. CDR3 coding DNA: TGTGCCAGCAGTGTTCCCGGGGTAGGGGCCTACGAGCAGTACTTC. Drawing the rest from reference TRBV7-2 and TRBJ2-7, the complete variable domain is GAGVSQSPSNKVTEKGKDVELRCDPISGHTALYWYRQSLGQGLEFLIYFQGNSAPDKSGLPSDRFSAERTGGSVSTLTIQRTQQEDSAVYLCASSVPGVGAYEQYFGPGTRLTVT.